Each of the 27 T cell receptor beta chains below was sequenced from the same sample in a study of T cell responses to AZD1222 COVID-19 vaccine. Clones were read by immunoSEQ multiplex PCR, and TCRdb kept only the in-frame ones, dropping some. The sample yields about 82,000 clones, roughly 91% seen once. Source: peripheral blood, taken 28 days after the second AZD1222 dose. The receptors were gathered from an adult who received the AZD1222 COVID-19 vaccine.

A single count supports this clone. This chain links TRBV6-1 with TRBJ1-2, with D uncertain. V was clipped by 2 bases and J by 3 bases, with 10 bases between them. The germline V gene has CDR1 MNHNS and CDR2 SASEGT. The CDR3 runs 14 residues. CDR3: CASSEPGVYYGYTF. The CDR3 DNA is TGTGCCAGCAGTGAACCCGGGGTTTACTATGGCTACACCTTC.

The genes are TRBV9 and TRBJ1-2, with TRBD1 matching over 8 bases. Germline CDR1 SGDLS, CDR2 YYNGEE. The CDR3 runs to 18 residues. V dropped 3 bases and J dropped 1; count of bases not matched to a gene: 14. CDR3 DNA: TGTGCCAGCAGCGGCTCAGGGGGCTTATTGGAGGTTAACTATGGCTACACCTTC. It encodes CASSGSGGLLEVNYGYTF.

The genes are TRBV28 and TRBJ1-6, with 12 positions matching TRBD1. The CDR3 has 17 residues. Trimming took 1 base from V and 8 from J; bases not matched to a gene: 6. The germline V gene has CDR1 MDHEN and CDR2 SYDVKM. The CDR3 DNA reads TGTGCCAGCAGTTTATCCCGGGACAGGGGGCCGGATTCACCCCTCCACTTT. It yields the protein CASSLSRDRGPDSPLHF. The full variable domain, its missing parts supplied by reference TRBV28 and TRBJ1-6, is DVKVTQSSRYLVKRTGEKVFLECVQDMDHENMFWYRQDPGLGLRLIYFSYDVKMKEKGDIPEGYSVSREKKERFSLILESASTNQTSMYLCASSLSRDRGPDSPLHFGNGTRLTVT.

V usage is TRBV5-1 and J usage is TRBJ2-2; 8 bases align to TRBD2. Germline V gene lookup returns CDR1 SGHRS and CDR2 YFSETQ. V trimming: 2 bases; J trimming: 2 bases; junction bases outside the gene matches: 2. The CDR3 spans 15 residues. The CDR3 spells CASSLAGDNTGELFF. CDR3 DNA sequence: TGCGCCAGCAGCTTAGCGGGGGATAACACCGGGGAGCTGTTTTTT.

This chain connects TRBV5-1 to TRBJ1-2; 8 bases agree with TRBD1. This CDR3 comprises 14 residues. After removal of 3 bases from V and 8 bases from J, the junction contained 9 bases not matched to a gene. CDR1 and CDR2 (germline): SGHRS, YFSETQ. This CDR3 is CASSSLTGVGGYTF. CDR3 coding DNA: TGCGCCAGCAGCTCGCTGACAGGGGTCGGGGGCTACACCTTC.

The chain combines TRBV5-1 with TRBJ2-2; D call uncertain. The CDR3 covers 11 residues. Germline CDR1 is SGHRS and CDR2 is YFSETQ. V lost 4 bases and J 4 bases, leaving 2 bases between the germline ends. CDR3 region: CASSATGELFF. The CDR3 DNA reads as TGCGCCAGCAGCGCCACCGGGGAGCTGTTTTTT.

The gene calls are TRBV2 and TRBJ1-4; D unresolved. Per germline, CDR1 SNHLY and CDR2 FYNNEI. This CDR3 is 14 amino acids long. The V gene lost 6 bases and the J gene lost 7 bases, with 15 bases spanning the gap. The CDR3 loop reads CASRTRTGSEKLFF. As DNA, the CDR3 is TGTGCCAGCAGGACCCGGACGGGGTCTGAAAAACTGTTTTTT.

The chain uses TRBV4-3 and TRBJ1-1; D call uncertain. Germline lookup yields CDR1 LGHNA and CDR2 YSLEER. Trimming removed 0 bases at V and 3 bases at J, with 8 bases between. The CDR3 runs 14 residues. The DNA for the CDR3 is TGCGCCAGCAGCCAAGATCCCCCAGACACTGAAGCTTTCTTT. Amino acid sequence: CASSQDPPDTEAFF.

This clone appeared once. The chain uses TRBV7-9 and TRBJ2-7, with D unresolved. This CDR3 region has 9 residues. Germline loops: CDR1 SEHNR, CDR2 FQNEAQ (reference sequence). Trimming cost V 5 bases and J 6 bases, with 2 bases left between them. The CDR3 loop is CASSPEQYF. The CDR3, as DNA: TGTGCCAGCAGCCCCGAGCAGTACTTC.

The CDR3 nucleotides are TGTGCCAGCTCACCCGACAGAAACACCGGGGAGCTGTTTTTT. This encodes CASSPDRNTGELFF. The J gene is TRBJ2-2, the V gene TRBV18; D is perhaps TRBD1 (5 bases). The ends were cut back, 3 bases at V and 2 bases at J, with 7 bases in the middle. The CDR3 covers 14 residues. Germline CDR1 KGHSH, CDR2 LQKENI.

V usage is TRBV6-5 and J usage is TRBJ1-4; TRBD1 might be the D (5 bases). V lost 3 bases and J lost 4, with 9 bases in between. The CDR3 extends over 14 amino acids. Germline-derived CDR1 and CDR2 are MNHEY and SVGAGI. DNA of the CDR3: TGTGCCAGCAGTTATGGGGGGAGTAATGAAAAACTGTTTTTT. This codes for CASSYGGSNEKLFF.

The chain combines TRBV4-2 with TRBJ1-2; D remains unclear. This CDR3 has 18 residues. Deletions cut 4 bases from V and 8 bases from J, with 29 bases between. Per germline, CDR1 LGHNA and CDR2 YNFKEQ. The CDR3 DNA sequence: TGTGCCAGCAGCCTAATCAACTTGGTGGCAGCTAAAACGGGAGGCTACACCTTC. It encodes CASSLINLVAAKTGGYTF.

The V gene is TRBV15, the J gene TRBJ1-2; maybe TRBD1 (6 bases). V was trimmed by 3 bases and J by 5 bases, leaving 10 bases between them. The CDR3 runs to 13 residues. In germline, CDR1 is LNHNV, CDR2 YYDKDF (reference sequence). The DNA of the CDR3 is TGTGCCACCAGCAGTGAACAGGGTTATGGCTACACCTTC. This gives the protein CATSSEQGYGYTF.

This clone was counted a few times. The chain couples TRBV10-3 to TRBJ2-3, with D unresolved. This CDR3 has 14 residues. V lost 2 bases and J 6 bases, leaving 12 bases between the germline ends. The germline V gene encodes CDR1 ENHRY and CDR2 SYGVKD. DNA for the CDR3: TGTGCCATCAGTGAGGGTTCCCAGGATGATACGCAGTATTTT. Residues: CAISEGSQDDTQYF.

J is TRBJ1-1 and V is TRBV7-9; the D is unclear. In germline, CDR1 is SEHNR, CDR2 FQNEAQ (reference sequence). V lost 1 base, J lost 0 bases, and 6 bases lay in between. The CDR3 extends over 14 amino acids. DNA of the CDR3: TGTGCCAGCAGCTTAGACCAGCTGAACACTGAAGCTTTCTTT. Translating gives CASSLDQLNTEAFF.

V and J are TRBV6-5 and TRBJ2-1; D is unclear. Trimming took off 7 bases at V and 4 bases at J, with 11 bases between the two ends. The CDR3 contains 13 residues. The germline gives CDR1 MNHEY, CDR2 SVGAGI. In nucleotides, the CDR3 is TGTGCCAGCAATTGGGGTGTGTACAATGAGCAGTTCTTC. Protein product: CASNWGVYNEQFF.

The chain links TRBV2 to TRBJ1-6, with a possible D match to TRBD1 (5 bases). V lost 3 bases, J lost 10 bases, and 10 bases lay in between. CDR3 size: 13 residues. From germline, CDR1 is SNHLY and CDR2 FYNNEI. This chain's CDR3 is CASSDQGPSPLHF. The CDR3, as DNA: TGTGCCAGCAGTGATCAGGGTCCCTCACCCCTCCACTTT.

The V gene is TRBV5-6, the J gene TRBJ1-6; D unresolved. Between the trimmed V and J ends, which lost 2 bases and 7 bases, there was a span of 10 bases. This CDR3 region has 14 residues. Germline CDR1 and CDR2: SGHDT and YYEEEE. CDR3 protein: CASSFSVGNSPLHF. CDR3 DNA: TGTGCCAGCAGCTTCAGTGTAGGGAATTCACCCCTCCACTTT.

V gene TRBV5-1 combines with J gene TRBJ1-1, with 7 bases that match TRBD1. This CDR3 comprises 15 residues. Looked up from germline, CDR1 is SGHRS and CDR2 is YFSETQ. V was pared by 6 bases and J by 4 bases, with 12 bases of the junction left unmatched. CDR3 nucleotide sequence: TGCGCCAGCAAGGATACAGGGGCTGTGGGCACTGAAGCTTTCTTT. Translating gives CASKDTGAVGTEAFF.

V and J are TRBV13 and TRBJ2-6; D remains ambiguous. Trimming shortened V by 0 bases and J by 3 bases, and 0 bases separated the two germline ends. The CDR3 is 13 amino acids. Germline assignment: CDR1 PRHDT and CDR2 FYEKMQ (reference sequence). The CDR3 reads CASSLGGANVLTF. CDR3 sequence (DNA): TGTGCCAGCAGCTTAGGTGGGGCCAACGTCCTGACTTTC. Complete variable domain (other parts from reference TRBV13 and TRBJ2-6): AAGVIQSPRHLIKEKRETATLKCYPIPRHDTVYWYQQGPGQDPQFLISFYEKMQSDKGSIPDRFSAQQFSDYHSELNMSSLELGDSALYFCASSLGGANVLTFGAGSRLTVL.

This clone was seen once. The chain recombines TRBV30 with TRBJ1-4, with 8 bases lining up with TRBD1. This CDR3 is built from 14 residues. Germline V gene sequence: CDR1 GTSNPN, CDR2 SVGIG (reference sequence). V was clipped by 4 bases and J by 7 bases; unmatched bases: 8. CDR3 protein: CAWTPQGASEKLFF. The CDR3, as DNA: TGTGCCTGGACGCCGCAGGGGGCGAGTGAAAAACTGTTTTTT.

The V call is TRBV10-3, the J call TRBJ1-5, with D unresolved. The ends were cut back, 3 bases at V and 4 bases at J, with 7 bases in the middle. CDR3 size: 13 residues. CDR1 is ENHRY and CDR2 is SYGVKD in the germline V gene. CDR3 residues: CAISESENQPQHF. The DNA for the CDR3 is TGTGCCATCAGTGAATCCGAAAATCAGCCCCAGCATTTT.

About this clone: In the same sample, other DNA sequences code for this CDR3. The DNA for the CDR3 is TGTGCCAGCAGCCTAGCTACAGAAGCTTTCTTT. Residues: CASSLATEAFF. The chain joins TRBV2 to TRBJ1-1; D is ambiguous. Trimming pared 6 bases from V and 8 bases from J, leaving 10 bases between. This CDR3 has 11 amino acids. CDR1 is SNHLY, CDR2 FYNNEI, per germline.

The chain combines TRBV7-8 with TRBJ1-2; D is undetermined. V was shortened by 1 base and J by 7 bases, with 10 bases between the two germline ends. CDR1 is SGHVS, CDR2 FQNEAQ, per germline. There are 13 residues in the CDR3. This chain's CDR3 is CASSLDPLRGYTF. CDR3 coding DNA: TGTGCCAGCAGCTTAGATCCCCTGCGTGGCTACACCTTC.

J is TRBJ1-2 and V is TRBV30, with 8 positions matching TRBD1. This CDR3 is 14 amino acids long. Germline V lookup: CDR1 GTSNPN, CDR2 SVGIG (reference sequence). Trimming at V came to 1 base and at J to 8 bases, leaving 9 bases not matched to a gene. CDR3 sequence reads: CAWSAIDRGNGYTF. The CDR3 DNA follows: TGTGCCTGGAGTGCTATAGACAGGGGAAACGGCTACACCTTC.

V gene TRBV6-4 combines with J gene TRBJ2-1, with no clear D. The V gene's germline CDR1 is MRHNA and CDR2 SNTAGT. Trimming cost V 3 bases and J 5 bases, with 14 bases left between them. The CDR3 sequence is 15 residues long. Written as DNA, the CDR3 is TGTGCCAGCAGTGAGGGCCCTGGGGTCCACAATGAGCAGTTCTTC. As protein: CASSEGPGVHNEQFF.

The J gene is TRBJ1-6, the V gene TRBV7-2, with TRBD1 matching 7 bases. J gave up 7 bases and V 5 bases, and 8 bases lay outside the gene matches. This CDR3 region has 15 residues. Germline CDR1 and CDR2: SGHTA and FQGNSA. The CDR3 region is CASSPMTGMNSPLHF. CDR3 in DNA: TGTGCCAGCAGCCCGATGACAGGGATGAATTCACCCCTCCACTTT.